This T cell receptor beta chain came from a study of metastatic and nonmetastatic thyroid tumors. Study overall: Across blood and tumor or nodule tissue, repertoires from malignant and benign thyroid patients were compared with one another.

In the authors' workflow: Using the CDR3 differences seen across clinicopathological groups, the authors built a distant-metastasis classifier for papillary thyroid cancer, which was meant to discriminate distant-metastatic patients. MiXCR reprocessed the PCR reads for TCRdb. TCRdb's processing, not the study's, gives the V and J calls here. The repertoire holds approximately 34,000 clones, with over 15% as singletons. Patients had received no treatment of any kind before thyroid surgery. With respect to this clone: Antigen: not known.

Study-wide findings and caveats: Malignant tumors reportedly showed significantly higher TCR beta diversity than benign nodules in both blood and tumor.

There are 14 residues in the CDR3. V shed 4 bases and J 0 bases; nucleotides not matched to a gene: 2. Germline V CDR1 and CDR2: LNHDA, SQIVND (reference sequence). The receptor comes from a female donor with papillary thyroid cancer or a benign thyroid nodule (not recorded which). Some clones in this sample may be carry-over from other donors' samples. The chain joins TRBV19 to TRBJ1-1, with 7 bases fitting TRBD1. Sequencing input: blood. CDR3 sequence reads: CASSTDRVNTEAFF. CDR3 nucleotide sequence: TGTGCCAGTAGTACCGACAGGGTGAACACTGAAGCTTTCTTT.